These 29 T cell receptor beta chains were all obtained from the same sample, sequenced in a study of response to subunit inactivated influenza vaccine. TCRdb fed the RT-PCR reads into MiXCR, producing one record per CDR3 protein. Among hundreds of thousands of distinct CDR3 sequences, roughly 15% were seen once, and the ten largest hold about 7.6%. The material was PBMCs from blood, obtained approximately 15 days before vaccination. The source of these receptors is a man in his fifties who received an inactivated influenza vaccine.

On this clonotype itself: A junction end diverges from the germline sequence, so it may reflect a read error. The chain links TRBV6-2 or TRBV6-3 to TRBJ1-2; TRBD1 is a possible D gene (5 bases). The CDR3 length is 12 residues. Germline V CDR1 and CDR2: MNHEY, SVGEGT. CDR3 protein: CASSSQDYGYTF. CDR3 bases: TGTGCCAGCAGTTCACAGGACTACGGCTACACCTTC.

The chain has TRBV6-2 or TRBV6-3 and TRBJ1-1, with a possible D match to TRBD1 (6 bases). Trimming shortened V by 2 bases and J by 5 bases, and 12 bases separated the two germline ends. The CDR3 has 14 residues. Germline CDR1 is MNHEY and CDR2 is SVGEGT. This CDR3 reads CASSYTRQGTEAFF. For the CDR3, the DNA is TGTGCCAGCAGTTACACCCGCCAGGGGACTGAAGCTTTCTTT.

V and J are TRBV5-1 and TRBJ2-5; a weak D match, TRBD1 (5 bases). V was pared by 4 bases and J by 5 bases, with 18 bases between. Germline-derived CDR1 and CDR2 are SGHRS and YFSETQ. This CDR3 region has 15 residues. The CDR3 nucleotides read TGCGCCAGCAGCCCTTCCGACAGACCATCGGAGACCCAGTACTTC. Residues: CASSPSDRPSETQYF.

In this sample, this clonotype turned up once. This chain connects TRBV12-3 or TRBV12-4 to TRBJ1-6; possible D gene TRBD1, 5 bases. The CDR3 sequence is 15 residues long. Trimming pared 3 bases from V and 8 bases from J, leaving 14 bases between. The CDR3 sequence is CASSFRHGGDSPLHF. The CDR3 DNA reads TGTGCCAGCAGTTTTCGCCATGGAGGGGATTCACCCCTCCACTTT.

The table lists this clonotype with a few counts. The gene calls are TRBV20-1 and TRBJ2-1; TRBD1 is a possible D gene (6 bases). Per germline, CDR1 DFQATT and CDR2 SNEGSKA (reference sequence). The CDR3 sequence is 16 residues long. The V end lost 0 bases, the J end lost 6 bases, and 18 bases lay between the germline ends. The CDR3 bases are TGCAGTGCTAGAGATCCCAGGGGACACCTTGGCAATGAGCAGTTCTTC. This translates into CSARDPRGHLGNEQFF.

This clonotype was seen a handful of times. The rearrangement links TRBV20-1 to TRBJ2-1; TRBD2 agrees at 8 bases. This CDR3 is built from 12 residues. After removal of 0 bases from V and 13 bases from J, the junction contained 5 bases not matched to a gene. The germline gives CDR1 DFQATT, CDR2 SNEGSKA (reference sequence). The CDR3 DNA is TGCAGTGCTAGAGATGAACTAGCGGTTCAGTTCTTC. It encodes CSARDELAVQFF.

This chain links TRBV5-1 with TRBJ2-6; D is ambiguous. Germline CDR1 reads SGHRS; CDR2 reads YFSETQ. The ends were cut back, 1 base at V and 0 bases at J, with 11 bases in the middle. The CDR3 totals 17 residues. The CDR3 loop reads CASSLKGSSSGANVLTF. The CDR3 DNA is TGCGCCAGCAGCTTGAAGGGCTCCTCCTCTGGGGCCAACGTCCTGACTTTC.

The CDR3 DNA follows: TGCAGTGCTAGAGAGGGCAGTTTCAGCAATCAGCCCCAGCATTTT. As protein: CSAREGSFSNQPQHF. This chain joins TRBV20-1 and TRBJ1-5; no clear D gene. The CDR3 sequence is 15 residues long. CDR1 DFQATT and CDR2 SNEGSKA come from the germline V gene (reference sequence). V dropped 0 bases and J dropped 1 base, with 10 bases sitting between them.

This clonotype was picked up many times. This rearrangement joins TRBV28 to TRBJ2-7; 7 bases are shared with TRBD1. Trimming removed 6 bases from V and 3 bases from J; junction bases left unmatched: 8. This CDR3 is 14 amino acids long. Germline V gives CDR1 MDHEN, CDR2 SYDVKM. The CDR3 reads CASRPTGAGYEQYF. Written as DNA, the CDR3 is TGTGCCAGCAGGCCTACAGGGGCCGGCTACGAGCAGTACTTC.

The rearrangement joins TRBV27 to TRBJ2-7, with 10 bases identical to TRBD2. In germline, CDR1 is MNHEY, CDR2 SMNVEV (reference sequence). The CDR3 totals 14 residues. V lost 3 bases to trimming and J lost 7 bases; unmatched junction nucleotides: 6. CDR3 in amino acids: CASSFLAGAGEQYF. CDR3 nucleotide sequence: TGTGCCAGCAGTTTTCTAGCGGGAGCTGGGGAGCAGTACTTC.

This clonotype was counted a few times. The chain joins TRBV20-1 to TRBJ1-4; D gene ambiguous. Trimming shortened V by 6 bases and J by 4 bases, and 6 bases separated the two germline ends. The length of the CDR3 is 11 residues. The germline V gene has CDR1 DFQATT and CDR2 SNEGSKA (reference sequence). The DNA of the CDR3 is TGCAGTGCGGTCGATAATGAAAAACTGTTTTTT. Its translation is CSAVDNEKLFF.

This clonotype was observed many times. CDR3 sequence reads: CASSQGAGTEAFF. CDR3 in DNA: TGTGCCAGCAGTCAAGGTGCGGGGACTGAAGCTTTCTTT. The chain couples TRBV6-1 to TRBJ1-1, with D unclear. This CDR3 has 13 residues. Trimming left V 5 bases short and J 5 bases short, with 12 bases between. Germline V gene lookup returns CDR1 MNHNS and CDR2 SASEGT.

The CDR3 reads CSARDQTGRETQYF. CDR3 bases: TGCAGTGCTAGAGATCAAACAGGACGCGAGACCCAGTACTTC. This chain connects TRBV20-1 to TRBJ2-5, with D possibly TRBD1 on 5 matching bases. The germline V gene has CDR1 DFQATT and CDR2 SNEGSKA (reference sequence). Between the trimmed V and J ends, which lost 0 bases and 5 bases, there was a span of 13 bases. The CDR3 is 14 amino acids.

V usage is TRBV7-8 and J usage is TRBJ2-1; D is ambiguous. The germline V gene encodes CDR1 SGHVS and CDR2 FQNEAQ. The CDR3 loop spans 14 amino acids. V gave up 4 bases and J gave up 3 bases, with 10 bases separating them. CDR3 region: CASSSRPNYNEQFF. The CDR3 DNA follows: TGTGCCAGCAGCTCTCGACCGAACTACAATGAGCAGTTCTTC.

This clonotype was observed at least ten times. The CDR3: CATSEEGQGPQETQYF. DNA of the CDR3: TGTGCCACCAGTGAGGAGGGACAGGGACCGCAAGAGACCCAGTACTTC. The rearrangement links TRBV24-1 to TRBJ2-5; TRBD1 aligns across 9 bases. This CDR3 region has 16 residues. Germline CDR1 reads KGHDR; CDR2 reads SFDVKD. V dropped 4 bases and J dropped 2; count of bases not matched to a gene: 7.

The chain is built from TRBV7-2 and TRBJ1-4; the D gene is possibly TRBD1 (6 bases). CDR3 size: 15 residues. V lost 5 bases to trimming and J lost 3 bases, with 13 bases between them. Germline assignment: CDR1 SGHTA and CDR2 FQGNSA. In nucleotides, the CDR3 is TGTGCCAGCAGCATCCATGGACAGCCTAATGAAAAACTGTTTTTT. Protein product: CASSIHGQPNEKLFF.

This chain links TRBV6-1 with TRBJ2-7; possibly TRBD1 or TRBD2 for D (6 bases each). With 3 bases removed from V and 6 bases from J, the gap between germline ends came to 12 bases. Germline assignment: CDR1 MNHNS and CDR2 SASEGT. CDR3 length: 13 residues. The CDR3 coding sequence is TGTGCCAGCAGTGAGATGAGGGGGGTCGAGCAGTACTTC. Residues: CASSEMRGVEQYF.

The chain uses TRBV10-3 and TRBJ2-7; unclear D gene. The germline V and J ends were trimmed by 3 bases and 4 bases, with 16 bases remaining between them. This CDR3 is built from 15 residues. Germline values: CDR1 ENHRY, CDR2 SYGVKD. CDR3 DNA sequence: TGTGCCATCAGTGACCGGATAATAAGGTCGTACGAGCAGTACTTC. Translating it yields CAISDRIIRSYEQYF.

This rearrangement joins TRBV10-3 to TRBJ2-5; possibly TRBD1 for D (5 bases). Germline CDR1 and CDR2: ENHRY and SYGVKD. The germline V and J ends were trimmed by 0 bases and 2 bases, with 10 bases remaining between them. CDR3 length: 15 amino acids. The CDR3 spells CAISESRAGQETQYF. CDR3 in DNA: TGTGCCATCAGTGAGTCTCGTGCAGGGCAAGAGACCCAGTACTTC.

This chain connects TRBV20-1 to TRBJ2-1, with TRBD2 identical over 11 bases. The CDR3 loop spans 15 amino acids. Per the germline V gene, CDR1 is DFQATT and CDR2 is SNEGSKA (reference sequence). V dropped 8 bases and J dropped 5; count of bases not matched to a gene: 11. This chain's CDR3 is CSSSSGRAENNEQFF. In DNA form, the CDR3 reads TGCAGTTCCAGTAGCGGGAGGGCCGAAAACAATGAGCAGTTCTTC.

The rearrangement joins TRBV14 to TRBJ2-2; D gene uncertain. In germline, CDR1 is SGHDN, CDR2 FVKESK. The CDR3 has 14 residues. V lost 8 bases to trimming and J lost 5 bases, with 15 bases between them. CDR3 in amino acids: CASASQIYTGELFF. The CDR3 DNA reads TGTGCCAGCGCGTCCCAAATTTATACCGGGGAGCTGTTTTTT.

The genes are TRBV10-3 and TRBJ2-6; 7 bases are a match to TRBD1. This CDR3 contains 17 residues. V was pared by 5 bases and J by 0 bases, with 7 bases of the junction left unmatched. Germline loops: CDR1 ENHRY, CDR2 SYGVKD. The CDR3 protein is CAISPGQLLSGANVLTF. The CDR3 DNA reads TGTGCCATCAGTCCGGGACAGCTCCTCTCTGGGGCCAACGTCCTGACTTTC.

The chain carries TRBV11-2 and TRBJ2-2; TRBD1 matches at 7 bases. V shed 5 bases, J shed 2 bases, and the junction held 8 bases outside the gene matches. The CDR3 spans 16 residues. Looked up from germline, CDR1 is SGHAT and CDR2 is FQNNGV. This CDR3 is CASSLWDRVNTGELFF. CDR3 sequence (DNA): TGTGCCAGCAGCCTCTGGGACAGAGTAAACACCGGGGAGCTGTTTTTT.

The genes are TRBV4-1 and TRBJ1-1; possibly TRBD1 for D (5 bases). Germline CDR1 MGHRA, CDR2 YSYEKL. The CDR3 has 14 amino acids. Trimming took off 2 bases at V and 8 bases at J, with 15 bases between the two ends. CDR3 region: CASSQSRGAVEAFF. CDR3 bases: TGCGCCAGCAGCCAAAGTCGCGGGGCAGTAGAAGCTTTCTTT.

This chain joins TRBV29-1 and TRBJ2-7, with 7 bases lining up with TRBD2. The CDR3 runs to 13 residues. V lost 5 bases, J lost 5 bases, and 9 bases stayed unmatched. Germline values: CDR1 SQVTM, CDR2 ANQGSEA. CDR3 in amino acids: CSVSGLDTDEQYF. The CDR3 DNA follows: TGCAGCGTTTCAGGACTAGATACGGACGAGCAGTACTTC.

This clonotype showed up just a few times. The chain couples TRBV20-1 to TRBJ1-1, with TRBD1 as a possible D gene (6 bases). This CDR3 has 14 residues. V lost 5 bases to trimming and J lost 0 bases, with 13 bases between them. Germline V lookup: CDR1 DFQATT, CDR2 SNEGSKA (reference sequence). The CDR3 here is CSADRTVMNTEAFF. The CDR3, as DNA: TGCAGTGCTGACAGGACGGTCATGAACACTGAAGCTTTCTTT.

This clonotype was seen repeatedly, ten times or more. The chain links TRBV7-6 to TRBJ2-1; unclear D gene. The CDR3 sequence is 12 residues long. V lost 2 bases to trimming and J lost 5 bases, with 4 bases between them. In germline, CDR1 is SGHVS, CDR2 FNYEAQ. The CDR3 protein is CASSLMHNEQFF. DNA for the CDR3: TGTGCCAGCAGCTTAATGCACAATGAGCAGTTCTTC.

V and J are TRBV2 and TRBJ2-3, with 7 bases aligning to TRBD2. CDR1 is SNHLY, CDR2 FYNNEI, per germline. The CDR3 spans 14 residues. With 0 bases clipped from V and 3 bases from J, the junction kept 0 bases outside the gene matches. CDR3 coding DNA: TGTGCCAGCAGTGAAGCACTAGCGACAGATACGCAGTATTTT. Its translation is CASSEALATDTQYF.

Details on this clonotype: A single base separates this from a much larger clone, so it may be a read error. The chain employs TRBV7-9 and TRBJ2-3; D uncertain. In germline, CDR1 is SEHNR, CDR2 FQNEAQ (reference sequence). The CDR3 runs 12 residues. The CDR3 bases are TGTGCCACCAGCTTAGCCCCAGATACGCAGTATTTT. Translating it yields CATSLAPDTQYF.